The rows below give T cell receptor beta chains drawn from one sample of a study of cytomegalovirus exposure and HLA in healthy donors. The method was immunoSEQ multiplex PCR; TCRdb's version includes in-frame clones alone and lacks a portion of them. The sample contains around 100,000 clones, 70% of which appear only once. The sample taken for sequencing was PBMCs. These receptors were obtained from a man between 35 and 55 years old in good health and CMV-seropositive. The CDR3 runs from the conserved cysteine through the conserved F or W. A D gene is named only where the DNA matches it firmly. Where a row states a size, it is once, few, many or the class of an expanded clone; other rows omit it.

abundance: -
j_gene: TRBJ2-5
d_gene: -
v_gene: TRBV2
CDR3nt: TGTGCCAGCAGCTCCAGGGTGGTGGAGACCCAGTACTTC
CDR3aa: CASSSRVVETQYF

abundance: -
j_gene: TRBJ1-2
d_gene: -
v_gene: TRBV19
CDR3nt: TGTGCCAGTAGTATAGATCCAGGGGAGTACTATGGCTACACCTTC
CDR3aa: CASSIDPGEYYGYTF

abundance: -
j_gene: TRBJ1-2
d_gene: -
v_gene: TRBV6-6
CDR3nt: TGTGCCAGCAGTTACCGTAGGGGCGGTTACTATGGCTACACCTTC
CDR3aa: CASSYRRGGYYGYTF

abundance: few
j_gene: TRBJ2-1
d_gene: -
v_gene: TRBV5-4
CDR3nt: TGTGCCAGCAGCTTGATAGCCGCCTCCTACAATGAGCAGTTCTTC
CDR3aa: CASSLIAASYNEQFF

abundance: -
j_gene: TRBJ2-1
d_gene: TRBD1
v_gene: TRBV5-1
CDR3nt: TGCGCCAGCAGTGAATGGGACAGGGTTGGTGAGCAGTTCTTC
CDR3aa: CASSEWDRVGEQFF

abundance: -
j_gene: TRBJ2-7
d_gene: TRBD1
v_gene: TRBV4-3
CDR3nt: TGCGCCAGCAGCCAAGTCTACAGGGGGCCCCACGAGCAGTACTTC
CDR3aa: CASSQVYRGPHEQYF

abundance: few
j_gene: TRBJ2-7
d_gene: TRBD1
v_gene: TRBV6-5
CDR3nt: TGTGCCAGCAGTGCTATAGGGACAGGGCCCCACGAGCAGTACTTC
CDR3aa: CASSAIGTGPHEQYF

abundance: -
j_gene: TRBJ1-2
d_gene: TRBD1
v_gene: TRBV19
CDR3nt: TGTGCCAGTAGTATTGCAGGGGGCAACTATGGCTACACCTTC
CDR3aa: CASSIAGGNYGYTF

abundance: few
j_gene: TRBJ2-3
d_gene: -
v_gene: TRBV10-3
CDR3nt: TGTGCCATCAGTGGCCGGGACTCCGCCCGTACGCAGTATTTT
CDR3aa: CAISGRDSARTQYF

abundance: -
j_gene: TRBJ2-7
d_gene: TRBD2
v_gene: TRBV7-2
CDR3nt: TGTGCCAGCAGCTTCACTAGCGGCCTTCGTGGGCAGTACTTC
CDR3aa: CASSFTSGLRGQYF

abundance: -
j_gene: TRBJ1-1
d_gene: TRBD1
v_gene: TRBV10-3
CDR3nt: TGTGCCATCAGGACCGGGACAGGAAACACTGAAGCTTTCTTT
CDR3aa: CAIRTGTGNTEAFF

abundance: once
j_gene: TRBJ2-3
d_gene: -
v_gene: TRBV7-5
CDR3nt: TGTGTCAGAAGCTATTGGAGAGTGACAGATACGCAGTATTTT
CDR3aa: CVRSYWRVTDTQYF

abundance: once
j_gene: TRBJ1-2
d_gene: -
v_gene: TRBV19
CDR3nt: TGTGCCAGTAGTATAGTAGTTATCGTTTCGGGAAATCAGGGCTACACCTTC
CDR3aa: CASSIVVIVSGNQGYTF

abundance: -
j_gene: TRBJ2-2
d_gene: -
v_gene: TRBV6-5
CDR3nt: TGTGCCACCCTTCCCCGGCGGTCGAACACCGGGGAGCTGTTTTTT
CDR3aa: CATLPRRSNTGELFF